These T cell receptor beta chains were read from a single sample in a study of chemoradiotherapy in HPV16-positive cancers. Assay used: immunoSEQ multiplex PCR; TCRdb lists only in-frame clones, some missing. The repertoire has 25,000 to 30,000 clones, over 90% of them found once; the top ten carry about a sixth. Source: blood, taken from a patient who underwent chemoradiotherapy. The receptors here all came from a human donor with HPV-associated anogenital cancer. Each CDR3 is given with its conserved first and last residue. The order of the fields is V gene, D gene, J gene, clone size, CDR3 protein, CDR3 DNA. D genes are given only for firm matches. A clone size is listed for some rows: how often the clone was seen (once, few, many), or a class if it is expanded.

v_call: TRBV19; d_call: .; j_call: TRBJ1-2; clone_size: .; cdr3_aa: CASSRDGNYGYTF; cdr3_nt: TGTGCCAGTAGTAGGGACGGCAACTATGGCTACACCTTC
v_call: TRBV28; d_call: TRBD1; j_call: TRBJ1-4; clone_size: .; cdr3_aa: CASSFQGAGSEKLFF; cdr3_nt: TGTGCCAGCAGTTTTCAGGGGGCTGGGAGTGAAAAACTGTTTTTT
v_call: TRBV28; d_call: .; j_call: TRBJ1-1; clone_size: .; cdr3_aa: CASSPWGKVTEAFF; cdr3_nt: TGTGCCAGCAGCCCCTGGGGGAAGGTCACTGAAGCTTTCTTT
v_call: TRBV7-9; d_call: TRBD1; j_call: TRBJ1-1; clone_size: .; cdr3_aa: CASSPSTQGADTEAFF; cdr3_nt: TGTGCCAGCAGCCCGAGCACACAGGGGGCCGACACTGAAGCTTTCTTT
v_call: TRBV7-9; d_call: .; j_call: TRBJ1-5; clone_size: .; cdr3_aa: CASSLEGVGQPQHF; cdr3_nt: TGTGCCAGCAGCTTAGAAGGGGTGGGGCAGCCCCAGCATTTT
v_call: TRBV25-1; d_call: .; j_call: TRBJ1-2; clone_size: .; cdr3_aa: CASSPDGPLSFYGYTF; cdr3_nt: TGTGCCAGCAGTCCGGACGGTCCCCTATCCTTCTATGGCTACACCTTC
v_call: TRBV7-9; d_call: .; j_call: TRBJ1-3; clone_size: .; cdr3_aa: CASSLGTSAGNTIYF; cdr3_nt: TGTGCCAGCAGCTTAGGGACCAGCGCTGGAAACACCATATATTTT
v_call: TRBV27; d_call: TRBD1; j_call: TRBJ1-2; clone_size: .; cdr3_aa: CASSLRTGNPYGYTF; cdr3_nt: TGTGCCAGCAGTTTAAGGACAGGGAACCCCTATGGCTACACCTTC
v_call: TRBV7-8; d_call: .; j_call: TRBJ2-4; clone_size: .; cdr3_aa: CASSSHRPLAKNIQYF; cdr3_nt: TGTGCCAGCAGCTCCCACCGCCCACTAGCCAAAAACATTCAGTACTTC
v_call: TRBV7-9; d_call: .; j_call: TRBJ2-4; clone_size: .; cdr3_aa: CASSLLAKNIQYF; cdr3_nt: TGTGCCAGCAGCTTACTAGCCAAAAACATTCAGTACTTC
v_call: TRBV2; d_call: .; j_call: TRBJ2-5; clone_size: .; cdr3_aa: CASSEEETQYF; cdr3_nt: TGTGCCAGCAGTGAAGAAGAGACCCAGTACTTC
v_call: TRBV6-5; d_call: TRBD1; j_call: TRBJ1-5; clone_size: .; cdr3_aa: CASSPQGARNQPQHF; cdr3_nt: TGTGCCAGCAGCCCTCAGGGGGCAAGGAATCAGCCCCAGCATTTT
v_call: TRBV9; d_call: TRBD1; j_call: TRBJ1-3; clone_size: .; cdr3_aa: CASSPIRTGGDTIYF; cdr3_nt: TGTGCCAGCAGCCCTATAAGGACAGGGGGAGACACCATATATTTT
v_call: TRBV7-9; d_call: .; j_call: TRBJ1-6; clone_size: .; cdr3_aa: CASSPGSSSSYNSPLHF; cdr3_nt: TGTGCCAGCTCCCCCGGCAGCTCAAGCTCCTATAATTCACCCCTCCACTTT
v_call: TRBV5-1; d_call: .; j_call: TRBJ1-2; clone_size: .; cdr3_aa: CASSEGNGYTF; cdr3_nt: TGCGCCAGCAGCGAGGGAAATGGCTACACCTTC
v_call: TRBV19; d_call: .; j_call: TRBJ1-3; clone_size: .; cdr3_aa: CASSIPGRPSGNTIYF; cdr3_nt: TGTGCCAGTAGTATTCCGGGACGGCCCTCTGGAAACACCATATATTTT
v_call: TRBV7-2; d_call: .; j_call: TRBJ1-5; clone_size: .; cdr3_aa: CASSPQKYSNQPQHF; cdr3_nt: TGTGCCAGCAGCCCTCAGAAATATAGCAATCAGCCCCAGCATTTT
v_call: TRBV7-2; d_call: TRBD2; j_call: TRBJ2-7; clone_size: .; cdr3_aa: CASSLGQRGGLYEQYF; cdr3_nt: TGTGCCAGCAGCTTAGGACAGCGGGGGGGCCTCTACGAGCAGTACTTC
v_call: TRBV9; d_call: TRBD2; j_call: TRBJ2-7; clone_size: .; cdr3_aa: CASSGGGYEQYF; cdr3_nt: TGTGCCAGCTCTGGGGGGGGATACGAGCAGTACTTC
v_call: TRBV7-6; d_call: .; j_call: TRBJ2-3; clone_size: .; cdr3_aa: CASSLGGNPTDTQYF; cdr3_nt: TGTGCCAGCAGCTTAGGGGGGAATCCCACAGATACGCAGTATTTT
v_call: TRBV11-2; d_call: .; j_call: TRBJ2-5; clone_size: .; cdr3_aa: CASSWTGGGGTQYF; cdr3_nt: TGTGCCAGCAGCTGGACTGGGGGCGGCGGGACCCAGTACTTC
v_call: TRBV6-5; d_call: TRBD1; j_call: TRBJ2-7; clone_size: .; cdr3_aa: CASSPGGDEQYF; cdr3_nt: TGTGCCAGCAGTCCAGGGGGCGACGAGCAGTACTTC
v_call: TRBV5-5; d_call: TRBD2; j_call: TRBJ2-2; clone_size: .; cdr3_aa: CASSRAGGQNTGELFF; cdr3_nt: TGTGCCAGCAGCCGAGCGGGAGGTCAAAACACCGGGGAGCTGTTTTTT
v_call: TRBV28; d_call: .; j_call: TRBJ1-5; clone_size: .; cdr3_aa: CASSFVGTDNQPQHF; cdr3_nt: TGTGCCAGCAGTTTCGTCGGTACAGACAATCAGCCCCAGCATTTT
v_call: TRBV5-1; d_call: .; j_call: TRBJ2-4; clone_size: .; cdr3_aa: CASSARTGLAKNIQYF; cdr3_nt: TGCGCCAGCAGCGCCCGAACGGGGCTAGCCAAAAACATTCAGTACTTC
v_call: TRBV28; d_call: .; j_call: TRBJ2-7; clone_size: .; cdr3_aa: CASSLSGAHSYEQYF; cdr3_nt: TGTGCCAGCAGTTTATCGGGGGCGCACTCCTACGAGCAGTACTTC
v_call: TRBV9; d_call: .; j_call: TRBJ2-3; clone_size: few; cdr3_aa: CASSVDRGTDTQYF; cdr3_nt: TGTGCCAGCAGCGTAGACAGGGGCACAGATACGCAGTATTTT
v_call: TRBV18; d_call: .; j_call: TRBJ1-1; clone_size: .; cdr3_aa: CASSRGRGVNTEAFF; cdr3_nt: TGTGCCAGCTCACGGGGCAGGGGCGTTAACACTGAAGCTTTCTTT
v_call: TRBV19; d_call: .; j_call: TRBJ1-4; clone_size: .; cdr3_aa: CASNGREKLFF; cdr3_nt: TGTGCCAGTAACGGCCGAGAAAAACTGTTTTTT
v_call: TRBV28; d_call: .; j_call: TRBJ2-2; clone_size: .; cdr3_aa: CASSARDGGTGELFF; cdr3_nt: TGTGCCAGCAGTGCCCGGGACGGTGGAACCGGGGAGCTGTTTTTT
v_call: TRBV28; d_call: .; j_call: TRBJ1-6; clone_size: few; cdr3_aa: CASSLPGGSSPLHF; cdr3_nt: TGTGCCAGCAGTTTACCGGGGGGAAGTTCACCCCTCCACTTT
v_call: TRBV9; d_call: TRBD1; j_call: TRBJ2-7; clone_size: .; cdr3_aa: CASRGTRTGRLYEQYF; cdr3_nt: TGTGCCAGCAGGGGAACACGGACAGGGAGGCTCTACGAGCAGTACTTC
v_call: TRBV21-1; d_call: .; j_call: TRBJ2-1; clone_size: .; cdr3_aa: CASKGLAGNYNEQFF; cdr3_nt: TGTGCCAGCAAAGGACTAGCGGGCAATTACAATGAGCAGTTCTTC
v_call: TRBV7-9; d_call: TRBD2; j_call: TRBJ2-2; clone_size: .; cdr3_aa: CASSQLAGAGGELFF; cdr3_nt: TGTGCCAGCAGCCAATTAGCGGGGGCCGGCGGGGAGCTGTTTTTT
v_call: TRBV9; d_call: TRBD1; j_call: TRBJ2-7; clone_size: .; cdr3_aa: CASSPHGQGQDEQYF; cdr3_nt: TGTGCCAGCAGCCCACACGGACAGGGGCAGGACGAGCAGTACTTC
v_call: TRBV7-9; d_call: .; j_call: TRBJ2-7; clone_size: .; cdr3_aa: CASSRTETYEQYF; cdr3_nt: TGTGCCAGCAGCCGGACAGAGACCTACGAGCAGTACTTC
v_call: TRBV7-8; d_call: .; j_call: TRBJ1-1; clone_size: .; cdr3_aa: CASSRIGPNTEAFF; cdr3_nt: TGTGCCAGCAGCCGCATAGGACCGAACACTGAAGCTTTCTTT
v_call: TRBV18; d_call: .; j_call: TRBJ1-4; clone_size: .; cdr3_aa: CASSPPGVGAFEKLFF; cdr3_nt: TGTGCCAGCTCACCACCTGGGGTAGGCGCTTTCGAAAAACTGTTTTTT
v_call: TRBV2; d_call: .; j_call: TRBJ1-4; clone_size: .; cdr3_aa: CASSVGGRGKLFF; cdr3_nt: TGTGCCAGCAGTGTAGGGGGGCGCGGAAAACTGTTTTTT
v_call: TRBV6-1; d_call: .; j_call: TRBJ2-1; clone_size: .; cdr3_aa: CASSETQGGHEQFF; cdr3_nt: TGTGCCAGCAGTGAAACACAGGGCGGGCATGAGCAGTTCTTC
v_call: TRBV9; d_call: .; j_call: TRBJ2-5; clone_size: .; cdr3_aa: CASSVGATEDQETQYF; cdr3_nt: TGTGCCAGCAGCGTAGGTGCTACGGAGGATCAAGAGACCCAGTACTTC
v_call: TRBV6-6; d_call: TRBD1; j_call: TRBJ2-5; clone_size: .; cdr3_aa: CASSYGQGGQETQYF; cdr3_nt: TGTGCCAGCAGTTACGGACAGGGGGGACAAGAGACCCAGTACTTC
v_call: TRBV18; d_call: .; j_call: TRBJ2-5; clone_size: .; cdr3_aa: CASSPRRGGGETQYF; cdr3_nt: TGTGCCAGCTCACCACGGCGTGGAGGGGGCGAGACCCAGTACTTC
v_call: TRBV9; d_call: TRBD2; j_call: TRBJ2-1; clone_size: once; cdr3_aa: CASSRGGGSYNEQFF; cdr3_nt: TGTGCCAGCAGCCGGGGGGGAGGCTCCTACAATGAGCAGTTCTTC
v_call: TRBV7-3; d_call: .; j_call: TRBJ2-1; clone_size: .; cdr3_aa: CASSSTYNEQFF; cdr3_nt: TGTGCCAGCAGCTCCACCTACAATGAGCAGTTCTTC
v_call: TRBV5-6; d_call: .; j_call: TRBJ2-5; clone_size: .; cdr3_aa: CASSAGQQETQYF; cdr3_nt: TGTGCCAGCAGCGCCGGACAGCAAGAGACCCAGTACTTC